This T cell receptor beta chain was identified in a study of Ad26.COV2.S vaccination and SARS-CoV-2 variants. TCRdb keeps only in-frame clones here, not all; method: immunoSEQ multiplex PCR. The profile shows about 350,000 clones, around 89% of them singletons. The CDR3 covers 13 residues. Trimming took off 0 bases at V and 5 bases at J, with 7 bases between the two ends. Per the germline V gene, CDR1 is SGHRS and CDR2 is YFSETQ. The treatment: roughly 20 received Ad26.COV2.S at low or high dose, single or two shots; several received placebo; per-sample allocation not given. Collection of samples fell on day 63 after the first vaccine or placebo injection.

This sequence was found in a person aged 18 to 59 who received the Ad26.COV2.S COVID-19 vaccine or a placebo. The V and J genes are TRBV5-1 and TRBJ2-3; D not resolved. Sequenced material: peripheral blood, taken in a trial of Ad26.COV2.S vaccine versus placebo. The CDR3: CASSLGKEDTQYF. The CDR3 region has the DNA TGCGCCAGCAGCTTGGGGAAAGAAGATACGCAGTATTTT.